Each of the 6 T cell receptor beta chains below was sequenced from the same sample in a study of shared clonotypes between healthy human individuals. Profiling relied on immunoSEQ multiplex PCR, and the TCRdb table lists in-frame clones only, not all of them. The data show more than 550,000 clones, approximately 72% seen once. Source material: memory CD4+ T cells sorted from blood. Subset of the sample: CD45RA-negative fraction. The receptor set was obtained from a woman aged 25 to 45 in good health.

With regard to this clone: Within the sample, other DNA sequences also encode this same CDR3. V usage is TRBV5-1 and J usage is TRBJ2-7, with 9 bases identical to TRBD2. The CDR3 extends over 15 amino acids. The ends lost 2 bases at V and 1 base at J; junction bases unmatched: 4. Germline CDR1 is SGHRS and CDR2 is YFSETQ. The CDR3 reads CASSFLAGVSYEQYF. The DNA of the CDR3 is TGCGCCAGCAGCTTTTTAGCGGGAGTTTCCTACGAGCAGTACTTC.

The V call is TRBV28, the J call TRBJ1-2, with 8 bases identical to TRBD1. The CDR3 runs 15 residues. Germline-derived CDR1 and CDR2 are MDHEN and SYDVKM. The V segment lost 2 bases and the J segment 8 bases; nucleotides outside the gene matches: 10. CDR3 bases: TGTGCCAGCAGTTTACCTATCGACAGGGGTAAAGGCTACACCTTC. As protein: CASSLPIDRGKGYTF.

This clone has just one count. The CDR3 here is CASSEGQGFTEAFF. DNA for the CDR3: TGTGCCAGCAGCGAGGGACAGGGTTTCACTGAAGCTTTCTTT. The chain recombines TRBV11-2 with TRBJ1-1, with TRBD1 matching over 9 bases. Trimming removed 5 bases from V and 4 bases from J; junction bases left unmatched: 5. This CDR3 comprises 14 residues. Germline V CDR1 and CDR2: SGHAT, FQNNGV.

This rearrangement joins TRBV6-1 to TRBJ2-2, with 9 bases aligning to TRBD2. CDR1 and CDR2 (germline): MNHNS, SASEGT. The length of the CDR3 is 15 residues. The ends lost 8 bases at V and 3 bases at J; junction bases unmatched: 7. CDR3 nucleotides: TGTGCCAGCGAAACCGGGACTAGCTACACCGGGGAGCTGTTTTTT. Translation: CASETGTSYTGELFF.

The chain recombines TRBV6-4 with TRBJ1-5, with D unclear. V was cut by 3 bases and J by 4 bases, with 10 bases left in between. The CDR3 covers 14 residues. The germline V gene has CDR1 MRHNA and CDR2 SNTAGT. The CDR3 sequence is CASSDSGLNQPQHF. CDR3 sequence (DNA): TGTGCCAGCAGTGATTCGGGGTTGAATCAGCCCCAGCATTTT.

This sequence joins TRBV25-1 and TRBJ1-4; the match to TRBD1 covers 9 bases. This CDR3 comprises 13 residues. CDR1 and CDR2 (germline): MGHDK, SYGVNS. V lost 7 bases, J lost 7 bases, and 4 bases stayed unmatched. The CDR3 sequence: CASNRGLGEKLFF. The DNA for the CDR3 is TGTGCCAGCAACAGGGGGCTGGGTGAAAAACTGTTTTTT.